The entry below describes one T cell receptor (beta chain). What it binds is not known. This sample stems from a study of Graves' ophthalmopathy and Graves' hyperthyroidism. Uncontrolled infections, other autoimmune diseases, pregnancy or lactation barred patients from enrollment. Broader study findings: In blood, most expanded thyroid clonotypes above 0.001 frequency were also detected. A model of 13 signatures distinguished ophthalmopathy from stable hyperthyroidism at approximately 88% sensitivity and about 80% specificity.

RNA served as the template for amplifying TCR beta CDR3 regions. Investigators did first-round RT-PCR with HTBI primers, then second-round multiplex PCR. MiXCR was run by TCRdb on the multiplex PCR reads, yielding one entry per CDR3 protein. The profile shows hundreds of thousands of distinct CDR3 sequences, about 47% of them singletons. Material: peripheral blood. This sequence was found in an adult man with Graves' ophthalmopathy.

CDR3 region: CASRGSYSNQPQHF. Here the CDR3 DNA reads TGTGCCAGTAGGGGCAGTTATAGCAATCAGCCCCAGCATTTT. The rearrangement uses TRBV19 and TRBJ1-5; no firm D call. V was pared by 6 bases and J by 0 bases, with 9 bases between. Germline V gene sequence: CDR1 LNHDA, CDR2 SQIVND (reference sequence). CDR3 length equals 14 residues.